The 9 T cell receptor beta chains below were found in one sample sequenced in a study of a mutant IDH1 vaccine in newly diagnosed glioma. Documented time point: week 11, during vaccination. Vaccination used 300 ug of mutant IDH1 20-mer peptide per dose, with topical imiquimod. For these receptors, no antigen is known. Generated by immunoSEQ multiplex PCR, the TCRdb table keeps only in-frame clones and is missing some. The sample has under 150,000 clones; around 90% are singletons. The material sequenced was PBMCs, taken from a glioma patient whose treatment included an IDH1 peptide vaccine. These receptors originate from a woman aged 45-65 years with glioma.

The V gene is TRBV15, the J gene TRBJ1-6, with D maybe TRBD1 (5 bases). The CDR3 is made up of 15 amino acids. Trimming left V 0 bases short and J 7 bases short, with 10 bases between. The germline CDR1 and CDR2 sequences are LNHNV and YYDKDF (reference sequence). The CDR3 region is CATSRDRRGNSPLHF. The CDR3 region has the DNA TGTGCCACCAGCAGAGATCGACGGGGGAATTCACCCCTCCACTTT.

The CDR3: CASSVGDRPYEQYF. The CDR3, as DNA: TGTGCCAGCAGCGTAGGGGACAGACCCTACGAGCAGTACTTC. V gene TRBV9 combines with J gene TRBJ2-7, with 7 bases lining up with TRBD1. CDR3 length: 14 residues. Germline CDR1 is SGDLS and CDR2 is YYNGEE. V dropped 0 bases and J dropped 2; count of bases not matched to a gene: 2.

Concerning this clone itself: The identical CDR3 is also encoded by other nucleotide sequences in the sample. This chain connects TRBV9 to TRBJ1-1; tentatively, D is TRBD1 (5 bases). V was pared by 0 bases and J by 4 bases, with 10 bases between. This CDR3 region has 14 residues. The V gene's germline CDR1 is SGDLS and CDR2 YYNGEE. CDR3 DNA sequence: TGTGCCAGCAGCGTAGGGGGGTCCGGCACTGAAGCTTTCTTT. Protein: CASSVGGSGTEAFF.

The CDR3 region is CASSSAGLRGDTQYF. The CDR3 DNA reads TGTGCCAGCAGTTCGGCGGGACTCCGGGGCGATACGCAGTATTTT. V usage is TRBV7-3 and J usage is TRBJ2-3; possible D gene TRBD2, 6 bases. Germline CDR1 and CDR2: SGHTA and FQGTGA. The CDR3 contains 15 residues. Trimming took 6 bases from V and 6 from J, leaving 19 bases between them.

The V gene is TRBV9, the J gene TRBJ1-1; 9 bases align to TRBD1. The CDR3 totals 14 residues. V was clipped by 4 bases and J by 6 bases; unmatched bases: 7. The germline V gene has CDR1 SGDLS and CDR2 YYNGEE. Here the CDR3 DNA reads TGTGCCAGCAGCACAGATGACAGGGGGGCTGAAGCTTTCTTT. Translated: CASSTDDRGAEAFF. Full variable domain (remainder filled in from reference TRBV9 and TRBJ1-1): DSGVTQTPKHLITATGQRVTLRCSPRSGDLSVYWYQQSLDQGLQFLIQYYNGEERAKGNILERFSAQQFPDLHSELNLSSLELGDSALYFCASSTDDRGAEAFFGQGTRLTVV.

The chain is built from TRBV18 and TRBJ2-5, with 7 nucleotides matching TRBD1. Germline V gene data show CDR1 as KGHSH and CDR2 as LQKENI. V lost 5 bases and J lost 5; bases outside the gene matches: 11. The CDR3 covers 15 residues. CDR3 sequence reads: CASSGNRGTGETQYF. The CDR3 DNA is TGTGCCAGCTCAGGCAACAGGGGAACTGGGGAGACCCAGTACTTC.

The rearrangement uses TRBV19 and TRBJ2-3; D call uncertain. The germline gives CDR1 LNHDA, CDR2 SQIVND (reference sequence). V lost 3 bases to trimming and J lost 3 bases, with 10 bases between them. The CDR3 totals 14 residues. CDR3 residues: CASSIGPGTDTQYF. CDR3 DNA sequence: TGTGCCAGTAGTATTGGCCCGGGTACAGATACGCAGTATTTT.

The chain has TRBV5-8 and TRBJ1-5; D is ambiguous. Germline V gives CDR1 SGHTS, CDR2 YDEGEE. This CDR3 is built from 13 residues. The ends were cut back, 4 bases at V and 1 base at J, with 6 bases in the middle. Here the CDR3 reads CASSLDSNQPQHF. CDR3 in DNA: TGTGCCAGCAGCCTTGACAGCAATCAGCCCCAGCATTTT.

V usage is TRBV11-2 and J usage is TRBJ2-2, with D possibly matching TRBD2 (5 bases). This CDR3 is 16 amino acids long. The germline gives CDR1 SGHAT, CDR2 FQNNGV. With 5 bases removed from V and 2 bases from J, the gap between germline ends came to 15 bases. This CDR3 reads CASSVRRSGNTGELFF. The CDR3 nucleotides are TGTGCCAGCAGCGTAAGGAGGTCAGGAAACACCGGGGAGCTGTTTTTT.